This TCR beta chain originates from a study of cytomegalovirus exposure and HLA in healthy donors (dated by TCRdb to the late 2010s). Some background on the complete study: According to an earlier analysis of several hundred of the donors, 150 million to 200 million T cells yielded some 120 million unique TCR beta sequences and 276 Gb of sequence data. An early release that covered roughly 600 HLA-typed donors contained approximately 300 gigabases of sequencing data and roughly 84 million unique TCR sequences. Among the approximately 420 genotyped donors, around 81% belonged to the genetic ancestry cluster associated with self-reported Caucasian donors. The study was designed to test whether signatures of past pathogen exposure could be identified by cataloging public T cell receptors. The T cell repertoires of around 670 subjects were profiled by immunosequencing and related to cytomegalovirus serostatus. In addition to the first cohort of 650 to 750 subjects, a separate validation cohort of 130 or so different subjects was used. To predict cytomegalovirus infection status, the study combined high-throughput TCR immunosequencing, statistical association of individual TCRs with disease status, and machine learning. A later analysis re-analyzed previously published TCR beta repertoires from roughly 630 donors and added high-resolution HLA genotyping to study TCR occurrence patterns. The later analysis used no new phenotypic data to find candidate immune exposures, relying instead on TCR beta sequences and their occurrence across donors. An earlier analysis of approximately 630 of the donors applied high-throughput TCR beta sequencing to assess whether each TCR beta V gene segment acted as functional or pseudogenic. Alongside the repertoire data, information on donor age, sex, ethnicity and CMV serostatus was compiled. A later genetic analysis took genome-wide SNP genotypes for about 55% of the 666 donors and used that subset as a discovery cohort. Every discovery cohort repertoire had been produced on one sequencing platform. HLA typing included class I and class II loci at four-digit resolution. Typing coverage varied by locus: roughly 629-630 donors for A, B, C, DRB1 and DQB1; approximately 500 for DQA1; nearly 610 for DPA1; approximately 450 for DPB1. Because of strong linkage in the cohort, 4 to 6 DR-DQ haplotypes were treated as single units for association and clustering. Across around 400 genotyped donors of the cohort, an average of about 240,000 unique TCR beta nucleotide sequences per donor were sequenced, and 15% to 20% of those sequences were non-productive.

The cohort comprised 670 or so healthy bone marrow donors. At the time of sampling, every cohort member was nominally healthy, though immune exposures that went unrecorded were likely present. The donor was CMV seropositive and was included in the group of 290 or so seropositive cohort members. A peripheral blood sample was collected from each donor, and TCR beta sequencing was performed on peripheral blood mononuclear cells. Genomic DNA was extracted from the blood cell samples with the Qiagen DNeasy Blood Extraction Kit. The library was obtained by the immunoSEQ multiplex PCR assay. For the multiplex PCR, a mixture combining 60 forward primers for TCR Vbeta segments and 13 reverse primers for TCR Jbeta segments was used. A multiplex PCR assay on genomic DNA amplified the CDR3 region of rearranged TCR beta genes. Amplified TCR beta libraries were sequenced as 87-base-pair reads on the Illumina HiSeq System. The original pipeline was this. A later analysis counted some 74 million unique TCR beta chains across the 550 to 800 repertoires, and some 11 million of these chains were shared by at least two donors. Raw reads were error-corrected and collapsed into unique sequences by a nearest-neighbor algorithm in which closely related sequences were merged to remove PCR and sequencing errors. V, D and J gene segments were assigned by aligning CDR3 sequences to IMGT reference sequences. For a sequence to be retained, a match of at least six nucleotides to both a V gene segment and a J gene segment was required. Rearrangements were called productive when the CDR3 lacked stop codons and stayed in frame with V and J; all others were non-productive. Following IMGT convention, CDR3 was defined as the stretch from the second conserved V-encoded cysteine up to the conserved J-encoded phenylalanine. Sequences without an unambiguous match to a single V gene segment were excluded from the earlier analysis of approximately 560 of the donors. An earlier analysis of several hundred of the donors called V segments functional above 56.7% productive rearrangements and segregating when the between-donor standard deviation exceeded 5%. A statistical classification framework was developed to diagnose cytomegalovirus status using the catalog of TCR beta chain sequences. A later analysis assigned V and J genes by comparing TCR nucleotide sequences with IMGT/GENE-DB human TR gene sequences. In a later analysis, CDR3 sequences and most-parsimonious VDJ recombination scenarios were assigned using the TCRdist pipeline. In a later analysis, each TCR beta chain was defined by its CDR3 amino acid sequence together with its V-gene family, and reads lacking a unique V-gene family were excluded. A later analysis removed 500 to 600 highly shared, low-generation-probability nucleotide sequences to deal with suspected cross-contamination and a sequencing artifact. For each public chain, a later analysis derived a clonal expansion index from normalized ranks of inferred template counts within each repertoire. Generation probabilities in a later analysis came from a VDJ recombination model fitted to out-of-frame rearrangements, and those results were checked against IGoR. In a later analysis, TCR-TCR, TCR-HLA and TCR-CMV co-occurrence was scored with hypergeometric tests, and a repertoire-size bias correction was applied to TCR pairs. In a later analysis, false discovery rates were estimated by permuting HLA or CMV assignments 20 times. In a later analysis, co-occurring TCRs were grouped using DBSCAN, and TCRdist sequence similarity was added for clustering within HLA-allele-positive subsets. Repertoires with fewer than 30,000 or more than 120,000 public chains, plus five repertoires with anomalous nucleotide sharing, were excluded from co-occurrence clustering. TCRdb's version of the immuneACCESS table is confined to in-frame rearrangements and falls short of the full clone set. An unresolved V gene accounts for under half of the shortfall where checked; the remainder is of unknown origin. V and J calls plus clone size are reproduced from that table; the DNA served to infer D and trimming. The sample records about 160,000 clones, around 80% of which are singletons. Jointly, the top ten make up roughly 6.3% of the sample.

Counted from cysteine to phenylalanine, this CDR3 has 16 amino acids. The entry retains the CDR3 DNA only, 48 bases that are in frame from base 1. V is trimmed back by 2 bases and J by 7 bases, and the junction contains 5 bases that no gene match accounts for. Sequences MNHEY (CDR1) and SMNVEV (CDR2) are obtained from the germline V gene (reference sequence). Overall study outcomes, separate from this receptor: Most CMV-associated TCR beta chains appeared to be HLA-restricted in a later analysis, and the HLA associations seemed to be driven largely by CMV exposure. A further reported finding was that TCR beta sequences accurately predicted the HLA-A and HLA-B alleles for most subjects in the first cohort. Across donors, most TCR sequences were observed very rarely, whereas some public TCRs were present in many individuals. A group of highly shared sequence variants was considered likely to be a technical artifact of the sequencing pipeline. According to the authors, the approach could potentially be generalized to other disease states and immunological phenotypes. A later analysis reported that several top co-occurrence clusters appeared linked to parvovirus B19, influenza, CMV and Epstein-Barr virus. In a later analysis, TCR association rates were found to vary across HLA loci, with the most associated TCRs seen for DRB1 alleles and the fewest for HLA-C alleles. The study listed 164 TCR beta chains as associated with cytomegalovirus. This cohort had only TCR beta chains sequenced, and the lack of alpha or paired-chain data limited which features could be detected. Compared with the approximately 600-donor mean, donors in an Asian-associated ancestry cluster had fewer N-insertions in productive TCRs, according to a later genetic analysis. Compared with equally common non-associated chains, HLA-associated TCR beta chains in a later analysis were more clonally expanded and had lower generation probabilities. Three of the identified cytomegalovirus-associated TCR beta chains were confirmed in vitro to be specific for cytomegalovirus antigens. Correlated functional status among segregating V segments might be attributable to linkage disequilibrium, but an unknown experimental factor could not be ruled out. An association between a missense DCLRE1C variant and V-gene and J-gene trimming of TCR beta chains was found in a later genetic analysis and replicated in an independent cohort. At a false discovery rate of 0.05, a later analysis linked about 17,000 TCR beta sequences to specific HLA alleles. Strong co-occurrence of HLA alleles, especially DR and DQ, made assigning TCR associations to individual alleles difficult. The presence/absence analyses assumed that sequencing depth was roughly uniform across donors, and that assumption may not be true. For the cohort, immune exposure information was limited to CMV serostatus. In an earlier analysis of fewer than 700 of the donors, most TCR beta V segments appeared in productive rearrangements about 87% or about 30% of the time, broadly matching IMGT annotations. In both the original and validation cohorts, the classifier was reported to diagnose cytomegalovirus status with high specificity and sensitivity. Approximately 18 rarely observed V segments, including chromosome 9 orphons, were excluded from the earlier analysis of 550 to 700 of the donors because counts were too low. The 87-base-pair reads could not distinguish some IMGT-functional V segments, including TRBV6-2 and TRBV6-3, so those segments were excluded. Because HLA typing was missing for some donors at each locus, association tests included only the typed subset.

About this clone itself: Its cognate antigen has yet to be identified. Per-nucleotide qualities are absent, and no much larger clonotype sits a single base away.

Sequencing was performed on PBMCs. The sequence came from a male donor in good health and CMV-seropositive. The chain couples TRBV27 to TRBJ2-1; 13 junctional bases match TRBD2. Here the CDR3 is given as CASSLAGTSGKNEQFF. The DNA reads TGTGCCAGCAGTTTAGCCGGGACTAGCGGGAAGAATGAGCAGTTCTTC.